A selection of T cell receptor beta chains follows, all from one sample in a study of shared clonotypes between healthy human individuals. Only in-frame clones appear in the TCRdb table, and some are missing; sequencing was by immunoSEQ multiplex PCR. The sample consists of 640,000 or so clones, 72% of them appearing once. Sequences were obtained from memory CD4+ T cells sorted from blood. These receptors were taken from a woman aged 25 to 45 in good health. CDR3s include the opening cysteine and the closing phenylalanine or tryptophan. Each record gives: clone size, J gene, D gene, CDR3 length, V gene, CDR3 protein, CDR3 DNA. A D gene is named only where the DNA matches it firmly. Clone size appears in some rows only: once, few, many, or a class for an expanded clone.

NA,TRBJ2-7,NA,15,TRBV11-2,CASSLVGQGKYEQYF,TGTGCCAGCAGCTTAGTCGGTCAGGGGAAGTACGAGCAGTACTTC
NA,TRBJ2-7,NA,14,TRBV7-2,CASSLKSGTYEQYF,TGTGCCAGCAGCTTAAAGAGCGGAACCTACGAGCAGTACTTC
NA,TRBJ2-5,NA,15,TRBV7-9,CASSLSEGWEETQYF,TGTGCCAGCAGCTTATCAGAGGGATGGGAAGAGACCCAGTACTTC
few,TRBJ2-5,NA,15,TRBV28,CASSPGRGSGETQYF,TGTGCCAGCAGTCCCGGGCGAGGTTCGGGCGAGACCCAGTACTTC
few,TRBJ1-5,NA,13,TRBV28,CASRGASNQPQHF,TGTGCCAGTCGGGGAGCATCCAATCAGCCCCAGCATTTT
NA,TRBJ2-1,NA,19,TRBV2,CASTRFPGTQGRSYNEQFF,TGTGCCAGCACTAGGTTCCCGGGGACCCAGGGCCGCTCCTACAATGAGCAGTTCTTC
NA,TRBJ2-1,NA,16,TRBV23-1,CASSQSGDTFSGVGFF,TGCGCCAGCAGTCAATCGGGGGACACCTTTTCGGGAGTGGGGTTCTTC
NA,TRBJ2-7,TRBD2,14,TRBV9,CASKRELAGYEQYF,TGTGCCAGCAAGAGGGAGCTAGCGGGCTACGAGCAGTACTTC
NA,TRBJ2-3,TRBD2,15,TRBV28,CASRLAGGPADTQYF,TGTGCCAGCAGATTAGCGGGAGGGCCTGCGGATACGCAGTATTTT
few,TRBJ2-1,NA,15,TRBV6-5,CASSLVSFSYNEQFF,TGTGCCAGCAGTTTGGTTAGCTTCTCCTACAATGAGCAGTTCTTC
NA,TRBJ1-5,TRBD1,15,TRBV19,CASSPETGRDQPQHF,TGTGCCAGTAGTCCCGAGACAGGGCGCGATCAGCCCCAGCATTTT
NA,TRBJ2-2,NA,15,TRBV5-1,CASSAYGGNTGELFF,TGCGCCAGCAGCGCATACGGGGGAAACACCGGGGAGCTGTTTTTT
NA,TRBJ1-2,NA,10,TRBV29-1,CSVGDPSYTF,TGCAGCGTTGGGGACCCCAGCTACACCTTC
NA,TRBJ2-1,TRBD2,14,TRBV9,CASSETSGSNEQFF,TGTGCCAGCAGCGAGACTAGCGGGAGTAATGAGCAGTTCTTC
NA,TRBJ1-4,TRBD1,16,TRBV4-1,CASSQGDRGGNEKLFF,TGCGCCAGCAGCCAAGGGGACAGGGGGGGTAATGAAAAACTGTTTTTT
NA,TRBJ1-5,NA,15,TRBV6-1,CASSSGRRINQPQHF,TGTGCCAGCAGTTCGGGACGCAGGATCAATCAGCCCCAGCATTTT
once,TRBJ2-5,NA,13,TRBV11-2,CASTVGQGETQYF,TGTGCCAGCACCGTGGGGCAAGGGGAGACCCAGTACTTC
NA,TRBJ2-7,NA,14,TRBV19,CASSIRAVTYEQYF,TGTGCCAGTAGTATACGGGCAGTTACCTACGAGCAGTACTTC
NA,TRBJ1-3,NA,14,TRBV28,CASSLKQHGNTIYF,TGTGCCAGCAGTTTAAAACAGCATGGAAACACCATATATTTT
few,TRBJ2-5,NA,12,TRBV2,CASSERRETQYF,TGTGCCAGCAGCGAGCGGCGGGAGACCCAGTACTTC
NA,TRBJ2-7,NA,14,TRBV19,CASSILGSPYEQYF,TGTGCCAGTAGTATTCTGGGCAGTCCCTACGAGCAGTACTTC
NA,TRBJ2-6,NA,17,TRBV10-2,CASSDGGGASGANVLTF,TGCGCCAGCAGTGATGGAGGGGGCGCGTCTGGGGCCAACGTCCTGACTTTC
NA,TRBJ2-5,TRBD2,15,TRBV6-4,CASSRRGLAQETQYF,TGTGCCAGCAGTCGACGGGGACTAGCTCAAGAGACCCAGTACTTC
NA,TRBJ2-2,TRBD1,15,TRBV5-1,CASSIGTENTGELFF,TGCGCCAGCAGCATAGGGACAGAGAACACCGGGGAGCTGTTTTTT
NA,TRBJ2-5,NA,14,TRBV28,CASSPGDRQETQYF,TGTGCCAGCAGTCCGGGAGACAGACAAGAGACCCAGTACTTC
few,TRBJ2-7,NA,13,TRBV7-2,CASSPSYGDEQYF,TGTGCCAGCAGCCCATCATACGGGGACGAGCAGTACTTC
NA,TRBJ1-1,NA,12,TRBV28,CASSLMDTEAFF,TGTGCCAGCAGTTTAATGGACACTGAAGCTTTCTTT
NA,TRBJ2-7,TRBD1,14,TRBV6-6,CASRGQTGVSEQYF,TGTGCCAGCCGGGGCCAGACAGGGGTTAGCGAGCAGTACTTC
once,TRBJ2-3,NA,12,TRBV10-3,CAISAATDTQYF,TGTGCCATCAGTGCAGCGACAGATACGCAGTATTTT
NA,TRBJ2-7,TRBD2,15,TRBV7-9,CASSLGGTSGYEQYF,TGTGCCAGCAGCTTAGGGGGGACTAGCGGTTACGAGCAGTACTTC
few,TRBJ2-2,TRBD2,14,TRBV6-5,CASRARGVTGELFF,TGTGCCAGCAGGGCCCGGGGGGTGACCGGGGAGCTGTTTTTT
few,TRBJ2-1,NA,13,TRBV30,CAWRPGTYNEQFF,TGTGCCTGGAGACCCGGGACCTACAATGAGCAGTTCTTC
NA,TRBJ2-5,NA,15,TRBV4-1,CASSQLQGDRETQYF,TGCGCCAGCAGCCAACTACAGGGCGACAGGGAGACCCAGTACTTC
NA,TRBJ2-3,TRBD1,15,TRBV10-3,CAISSTGGSTDTQYF,TGTGCCATCAGTTCGACAGGGGGGAGCACAGATACGCAGTATTTT
NA,TRBJ2-1,TRBD2,15,TRBV14,CASSQRAGGGDEQFF,TGTGCCAGCAGCCAACGAGCGGGAGGGGGCGATGAGCAGTTCTTC
NA,TRBJ1-5,NA,13,TRBV2,CASSRSGNQPQHF,TGTGCCAGCAGTCGTAGCGGCAATCAGCCCCAGCATTTT
NA,TRBJ1-1,NA,13,TRBV7-6,CASSLHVNTEAFF,TGTGCCAGCAGCCTCCATGTGAACACTGAAGCTTTCTTT
NA,TRBJ1-2,NA,15,TRBV28,CASRNRDGVETGYTF,TGTGCCAGCAGAAACCGGGACGGGGTCGAGACTGGCTACACCTTC
once,TRBJ1-1,NA,14,TRBV27,CASSPRTLNTEAFF,TGTGCCAGCAGTCCGAGGACCTTGAACACTGAAGCTTTCTTT
few,TRBJ2-2,NA,11,TRBV2,CAGQNTGELFF,TGTGCTGGACAAAACACCGGGGAGCTGTTTTTT
NA,TRBJ1-2,TRBD1,16,TRBV28,CASSLSTTGGLYGYTF,TGTGCCAGCAGTTTATCAACTACAGGGGGCCTTTATGGCTACACCTTC
NA,TRBJ1-4,NA,14,TRBV13,CASSYSAGREKLFF,TGTGCCAGCAGCTATTCGGCAGGGCGAGAAAAACTGTTTTTT
NA,TRBJ2-1,TRBD1,13,TRBV5-8,CASSPDRGYEQFF,TGTGCCAGCAGCCCGGACAGGGGGTATGAGCAGTTCTTC
NA,TRBJ2-1,NA,15,TRBV2,CASSDFGGLFNEQFF,TGTGCCAGCAGTGACTTCGGGGGCCTCTTCAATGAGCAGTTCTTC
NA,TRBJ2-7,NA,15,TRBV2,CASSVARPRSYEQYF,TGTGCCAGCAGTGTCGCAAGGCCCCGTTCCTACGAGCAGTACTTC
once,TRBJ2-7,NA,14,TRBV2,CASSVGRTAYEQYF,TGTGCCAGCAGTGTCGGGCGGACAGCCTACGAGCAGTACTTC
NA,TRBJ2-5,NA,14,TRBV14,CASSQARGQETQYF,TGTGCCAGCAGCCAAGCGCGGGGCCAAGAGACCCAGTACTTC
few,TRBJ1-2,NA,12,TRBV28,CASSDRVRGYTF,TGTGCCAGCAGTGACCGGGTGCGGGGCTACACCTTC
NA,TRBJ1-2,TRBD1,15,TRBV4-1,CASSQERTGASGYTF,TGCGCCAGCAGCCAAGAGAGGACAGGGGCGAGTGGCTACACCTTC
few,TRBJ2-1,NA,15,TRBV7-9,CASSLGGVEAKEQFF,TGTGCCAGCAGCTTAGGTGGCGTCGAGGCGAAGGAGCAGTTCTTC
NA,TRBJ2-7,NA,15,TRBV6-5,CASSTNPTNSYEQYF,TGTGCCAGCAGTACAAATCCGACTAATTCCTACGAGCAGTACTTC
NA,TRBJ1-1,NA,16,TRBV19,CASSPLGQLMNTEAFF,TGTGCCAGTAGCCCCCTCGGACAGCTCATGAACACTGAAGCTTTCTTT
NA,TRBJ2-2,TRBD1,17,TRBV28,CASSLPWTGGTTGELFF,TGTGCCAGCAGTTTACCATGGACAGGGGGGACCACCGGGGAGCTGTTTTTT
NA,TRBJ2-3,TRBD2,16,TRBV2,CASTPPSGSLPDTQYF,TGTGCCAGCACCCCCCCTAGCGGGAGTTTACCGGATACGCAGTATTTT
once,TRBJ1-1,NA,15,TRBV28,CASSFPGPSDTEAFF,TGTGCCAGCAGTTTCCCGGGCCCAAGCGACACTGAAGCTTTCTTT
NA,TRBJ2-7,TRBD1,16,TRBV5-1,CASSLSFGDSSYEQYF,TGCGCCAGCAGCTTGTCTTTCGGGGACAGCTCCTACGAGCAGTACTTC
NA,TRBJ1-1,NA,15,TRBV5-6,CASSVWARRNTEAFF,TGTGCCAGCAGCGTCTGGGCACGACGAAACACTGAAGCTTTCTTT
NA,TRBJ2-3,NA,13,TRBV27,CASSFRPDNTQYF,TGTGCCAGCAGTTTCAGGCCCGATAATACGCAGTATTTT
few,TRBJ2-7,NA,14,TRBV28,CASSRMPGPYEQYF,TGTGCCAGCAGTAGAATGCCGGGACCCTACGAGCAGTACTTC